This note documents a single TCR beta chain sequence. What it binds is not known. The authors ran a second PCR of about 7 to 11 cycles using a sample-barcoded 5' primer and a J-beta primer mix. Every single cDNA molecule received a tag from a template-switch adaptor with 12 random nucleotides. TCRdb called the 5' RACE reads again in MiXCR, with one record for every CDR3 protein. The sample yields 700,000 to 850,000 distinct CDR3 sequences, about 55% seen once. CDR1 is KGHSH and CDR2 is LQKENI in the germline V gene. CDR3 length: 17 residues. J was trimmed by 5 bases and V by 3 bases; bases with no gene match: 10. Each donor was a healthy Caucasian individual from Russia, aged about 6 to 95. The data were taken from a study of blood T cells in healthy people across ages. Overall study findings and caveats: In long-lived donors, naive CD4+ cell counts and diversity exceeded those of aged donors. Estimates drawn from one million T cells were deemed to understate diversity.

V and J are TRBV18 and TRBJ2-1, with 10 bases fitting TRBD2. This TCR came from a man at least 80 years old in good health. The specimen sequenced was blood. This chain's CDR3 is CASSPNLLAGYDNEQFF. The CDR3 DNA sequence: TGTGCCAGCTCACCGAATTTACTAGCGGGATATGACAATGAGCAGTTCTTC.